This TCR beta chain was retrieved from a study of shared clonotypes between healthy human individuals. The CDR3 consists of 13 residues. Trimming removed 3 bases from V and 3 bases from J, with 6 bases in between. Per the germline V gene, CDR1 is SGHAT and CDR2 is FQNNGV. This clone was found a few times. Here immunoSEQ multiplex PCR was the method, and the copy in TCRdb shows in-frame clones only, minus some. The sample comprises hundreds of thousands of clones, around 72% of which are singletons, and less than 2% rests with the top ten. The chain recombines TRBV11-2 with TRBJ1-5; D remains unclear. The sequenced material came from memory CD4+ T cells sorted from blood. Subset reported: CD45RA-negative fraction. This clonotype originated in a woman aged 25 to 39 in good health. The CDR3 protein is CASSLGTNQPQHF. CDR3 in DNA: TGTGCCAGCAGCTTGGGTACCAATCAGCCCCAGCATTTT.